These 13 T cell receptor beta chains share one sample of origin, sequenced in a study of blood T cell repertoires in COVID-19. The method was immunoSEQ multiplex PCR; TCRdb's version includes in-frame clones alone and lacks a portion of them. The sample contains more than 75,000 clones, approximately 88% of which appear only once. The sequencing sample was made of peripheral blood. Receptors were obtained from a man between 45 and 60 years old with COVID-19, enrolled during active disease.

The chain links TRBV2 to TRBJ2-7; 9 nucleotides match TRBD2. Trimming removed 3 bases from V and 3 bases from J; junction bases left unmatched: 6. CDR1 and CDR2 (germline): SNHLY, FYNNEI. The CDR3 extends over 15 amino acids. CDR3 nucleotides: TGTGCCAGCAGTGAGGCTAGCGGGACCCTCTACGAGCAGTACTTC. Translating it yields CASSEASGTLYEQYF.

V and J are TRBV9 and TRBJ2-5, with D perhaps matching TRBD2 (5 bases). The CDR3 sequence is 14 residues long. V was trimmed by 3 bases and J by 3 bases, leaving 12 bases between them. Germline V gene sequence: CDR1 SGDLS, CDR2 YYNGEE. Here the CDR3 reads CASSGRTPKETQYF. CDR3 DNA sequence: TGTGCCAGCAGCGGGCGGACTCCAAAAGAGACCCAGTACTTC.

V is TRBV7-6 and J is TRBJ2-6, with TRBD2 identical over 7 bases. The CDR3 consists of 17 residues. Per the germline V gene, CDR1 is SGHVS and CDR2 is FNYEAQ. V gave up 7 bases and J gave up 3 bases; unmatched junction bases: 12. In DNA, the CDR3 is TGTGCCAGCACAACCGGGGCGGGGGTAGGTGGGGCCAACGTCCTGACTTTC. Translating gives CASTTGAGVGGANVLTF.

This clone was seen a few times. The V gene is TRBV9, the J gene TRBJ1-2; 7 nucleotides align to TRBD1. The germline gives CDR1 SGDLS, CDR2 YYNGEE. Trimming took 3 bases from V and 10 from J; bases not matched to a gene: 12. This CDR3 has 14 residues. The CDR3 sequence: CASSALTGNSVYTF. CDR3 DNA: TGTGCCAGCAGCGCCCTGACAGGGAATTCCGTCTACACCTTC.

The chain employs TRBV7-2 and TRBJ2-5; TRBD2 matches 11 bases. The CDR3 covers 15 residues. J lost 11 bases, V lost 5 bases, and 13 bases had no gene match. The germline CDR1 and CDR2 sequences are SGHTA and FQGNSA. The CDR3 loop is CASSPLAGAVSKQYF. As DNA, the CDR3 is TGTGCCAGCAGCCCACTAGCGGGGGCCGTGTCCAAACAGTACTTC.

The CDR3, as DNA: TGTGCCAGCAGCGCACGGACTGATCAAGAGACCCAGTACTTC. Amino acids: CASSARTDQETQYF. This chain joins TRBV9 and TRBJ2-5, with a tentative D call TRBD2 (5 bases). The germline V gene has CDR1 SGDLS and CDR2 YYNGEE. CDR3 length: 14 residues. Trimming removed 3 bases at V and 2 bases at J, with 11 bases between. Together with reference TRBV9 and TRBJ2-5, the CDR3 gives the full variable domain: DSGVTQTPKHLITATGQRVTLRCSPRSGDLSVYWYQQSLDQGLQFLIQYYNGEERAKGNILERFSAQQFPDLHSELNLSSLELGDSALYFCASSARTDQETQYFGPGTRLLVL.

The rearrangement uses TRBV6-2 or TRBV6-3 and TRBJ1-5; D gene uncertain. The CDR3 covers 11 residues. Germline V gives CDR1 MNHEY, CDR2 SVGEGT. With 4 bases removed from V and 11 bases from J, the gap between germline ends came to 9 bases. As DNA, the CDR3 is TGTGCCAGCAGTTCGAGACTGTCCCAGCATTTT. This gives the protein CASSSRLSQHF.

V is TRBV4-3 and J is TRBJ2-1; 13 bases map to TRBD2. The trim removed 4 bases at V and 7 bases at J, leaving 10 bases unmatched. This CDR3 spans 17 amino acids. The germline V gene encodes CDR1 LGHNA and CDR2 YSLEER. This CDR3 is CASSPGLAGASGNEQFF. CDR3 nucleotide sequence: TGCGCCAGCAGCCCCGGACTAGCGGGGGCCTCAGGGAATGAGCAGTTCTTC.

The CDR3 bases are TGTGCCAGTACGATCGGGGGCGGGGGGCGAAAATACAATGAGCAGTTCTTC. It codes for CASTIGGGGRKYNEQFF. The chain recombines TRBV19 with TRBJ2-1; 8 bases map to TRBD2. Per the germline V gene, CDR1 is LNHDA and CDR2 is SQIVND (reference sequence). The CDR3 runs 17 residues. J was trimmed by 4 bases and V by 7 bases; bases with no gene match: 15.

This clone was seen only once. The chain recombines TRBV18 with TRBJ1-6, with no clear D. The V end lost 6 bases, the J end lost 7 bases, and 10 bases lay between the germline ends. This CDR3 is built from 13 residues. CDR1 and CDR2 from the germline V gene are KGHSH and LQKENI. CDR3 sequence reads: CASSGEMNSPLHF. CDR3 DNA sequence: TGTGCCAGCTCTGGAGAAATGAATTCACCCCTCCACTTT.

The CDR3 DNA follows: TGTGCCTGGAGTGTAATGTCCATGAACACTGAAGCTTTCTTT. This codes for CAWSVMSMNTEAFF. The V gene is TRBV30, the J gene TRBJ1-1; no clear D gene. V lost 0 bases and J lost 0, with 8 bases in between. This CDR3 contains 14 residues. Germline CDR1 GTSNPN, CDR2 SVGIG (reference sequence).

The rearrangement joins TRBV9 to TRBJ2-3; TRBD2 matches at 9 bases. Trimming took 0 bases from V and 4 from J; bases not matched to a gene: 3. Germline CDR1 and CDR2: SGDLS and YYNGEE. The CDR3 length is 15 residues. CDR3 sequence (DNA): TGTGCCAGCAGCGTAGAGGGACTAGCAGCAGATACGCAGTATTTT. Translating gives CASSVEGLAADTQYF.

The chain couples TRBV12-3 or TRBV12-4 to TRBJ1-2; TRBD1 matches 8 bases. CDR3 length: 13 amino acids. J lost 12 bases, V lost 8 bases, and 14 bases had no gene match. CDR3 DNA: TGTGCCAGCCGTCAGGGACAGGAAAGTCTCCACACCTTC. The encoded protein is CASRQGQESLHTF.